The sample holds one count of the clone carrying this T cell receptor beta chain. Some clones are missing from TCRdb's copy, which holds only in-frame ones; the method was immunoSEQ multiplex PCR. In the table there are hundreds of thousands of clones, more than 75% of which are singletons. The sample comes from a study of blood T cell repertoires in COVID-19. This receptor was identified in a woman aged 55-69 years in a cohort exposed to, infected with or recovered from COVID-19 (not recorded which). The source material was PBMCs or T cells enriched from blood (not recorded which).

The CDR3 DNA sequence: TGTGCCAGCAGCTCTCCGAGCTACGAGCAGTACTTC. It specifies CASSSPSYEQYF. This rearrangement joins TRBV11-2 to TRBJ2-7; the D is unclear. The CDR3 is 12 amino acids. V gave up 4 bases and J gave up 3 bases, with 7 bases separating them. Germline V gene sequence: CDR1 SGHAT, CDR2 FQNNGV.